The clone carrying this TCR beta chain was counted ten times or more. Its antigen is not known. The data were taken from a study of CD8 T cells in ankylosing spondylitis. General observations from the study: Blood from ankylosing spondylitis patients appeared to carry a characteristic roughly 8-variant TCR beta motif. Matched synovial fluid from ankylosing spondylitis patients was reported to be enriched for disease-linked clones. Past studies reported some motif variants in reactive arthritis synovial fluid and blood.

Making use of molecular barcodes, quantitative 5'-RACE generated TCR beta libraries. MiXCR, applied by TCRdb to the 5' RACE reads, yields one record per CDR3 protein. The table includes about 540,000 distinct CDR3 sequences, approximately 12% detected once. The receptor comes from a male donor with ankylosing spondylitis. The specimen was blood, either unsorted or a sorted T cell fraction (not recorded which).

The CDR3 DNA reads as TGTGCCACCAGTGAAGACCCCTCGGATGAGCAGTTCTTC. As protein: CATSEDPSDEQFF. The J gene is TRBJ2-1, the V gene TRBV24-1; D is ambiguous. V shed 4 bases and J shed 8 bases, with 11 bases lying between them. This CDR3 spans 13 amino acids. Germline V gives CDR1 KGHDR, CDR2 SFDVKD.